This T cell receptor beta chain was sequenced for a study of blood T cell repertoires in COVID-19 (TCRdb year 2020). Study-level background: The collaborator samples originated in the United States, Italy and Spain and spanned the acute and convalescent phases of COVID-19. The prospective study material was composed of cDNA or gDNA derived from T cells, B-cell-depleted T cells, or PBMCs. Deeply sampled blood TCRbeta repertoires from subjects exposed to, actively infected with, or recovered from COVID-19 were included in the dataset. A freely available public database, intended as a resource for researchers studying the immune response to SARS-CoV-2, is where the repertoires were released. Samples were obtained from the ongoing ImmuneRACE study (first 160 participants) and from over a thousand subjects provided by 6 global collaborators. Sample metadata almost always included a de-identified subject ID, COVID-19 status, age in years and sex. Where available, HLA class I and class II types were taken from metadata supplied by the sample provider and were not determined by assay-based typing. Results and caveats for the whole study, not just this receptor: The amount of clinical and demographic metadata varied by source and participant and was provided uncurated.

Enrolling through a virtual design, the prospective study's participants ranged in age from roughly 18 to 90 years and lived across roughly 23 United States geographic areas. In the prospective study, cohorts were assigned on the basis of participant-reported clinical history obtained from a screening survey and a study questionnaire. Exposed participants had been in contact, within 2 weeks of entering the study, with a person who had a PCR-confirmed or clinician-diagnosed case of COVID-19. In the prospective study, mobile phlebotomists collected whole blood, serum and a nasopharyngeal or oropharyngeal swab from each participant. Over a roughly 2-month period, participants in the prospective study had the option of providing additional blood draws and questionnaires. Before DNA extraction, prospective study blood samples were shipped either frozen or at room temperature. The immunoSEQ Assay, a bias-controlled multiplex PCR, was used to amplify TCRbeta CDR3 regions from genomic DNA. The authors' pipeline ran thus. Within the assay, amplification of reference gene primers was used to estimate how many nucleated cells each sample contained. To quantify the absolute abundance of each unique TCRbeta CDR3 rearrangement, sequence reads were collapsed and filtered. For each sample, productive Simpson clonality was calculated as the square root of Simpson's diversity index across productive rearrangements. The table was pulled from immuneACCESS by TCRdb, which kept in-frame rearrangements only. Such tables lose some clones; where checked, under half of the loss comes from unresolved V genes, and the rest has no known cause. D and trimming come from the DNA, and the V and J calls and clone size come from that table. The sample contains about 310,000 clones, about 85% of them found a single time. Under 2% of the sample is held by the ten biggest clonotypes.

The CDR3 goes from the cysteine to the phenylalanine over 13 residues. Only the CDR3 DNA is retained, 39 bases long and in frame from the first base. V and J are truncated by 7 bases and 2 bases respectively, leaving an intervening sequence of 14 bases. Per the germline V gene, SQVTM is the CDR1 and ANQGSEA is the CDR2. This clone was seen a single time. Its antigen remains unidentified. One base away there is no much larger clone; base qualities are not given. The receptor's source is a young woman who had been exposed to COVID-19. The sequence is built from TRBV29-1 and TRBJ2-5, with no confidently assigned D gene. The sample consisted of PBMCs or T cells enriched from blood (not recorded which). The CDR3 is CSAGPRFQETQYF. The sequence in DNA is TGCAGCGCGGGTCCTAGGTTTCAAGAGACCCAGTACTTC.